This TCR beta chain was profiled in a study of blood T cell repertoires in COVID-19 (dated by TCRdb to the early 2020s). Looking at the study overall: Collaborator samples came from the United States, Italy and Spain and covered acute and convalescent phases of COVID-19. The material from the prospective study consisted of cDNA or gDNA derived from T cells, B-cell-depleted T cells, or PBMCs. Deeply sampled blood TCRbeta repertoires from subjects exposed to, actively infected with, or recovered from COVID-19 were included in the dataset. The repertoires were released in a freely available public database intended as a resource for research on the immune response to SARS-CoV-2. Samples were obtained from the ongoing ImmuneRACE study (first 160 participants) and from some 1,300 subjects provided by 6 global collaborators. Sample metadata almost always included a de-identified subject ID, COVID-19 status, age in years and sex. Where available, HLA class I and class II types were taken from metadata supplied by the sample provider and were not determined by assay-based typing. The investigation overall reported the following: The quantity of clinical and demographic metadata differed by source and by participant and was supplied without curation.

As regards this clone: There is no known antigen for this receptor. No qualities accompany the bases; no much larger clone lies one base away.

The germline V and J ends show losses of 3 bases and 3 bases respectively, and no gene match explains 5 bases of the junction. CDR1 and CDR2 are read off the germline V gene as MDHEN and SYDVKM. The CDR3, cysteine through phenylalanine, is 14 amino acids long. CDR3 DNA is the only sequence kept; it has 42 bases, read in frame from the first base. In the prospective study, participants were roughly 18 to 90 years old, resided in approximately 25 geographic areas of the United States, and were enrolled through a virtual design. In the prospective study, participants were assigned to cohorts based on the clinical history participants reported in a screening survey and a study questionnaire. ImmuneRACE Cohort 3 recovered participants were defined by two consecutive negative NP/OP PCR tests, healthcare professional clearance, or symptom resolution. Each participant in the prospective study had whole blood, serum and a nasopharyngeal or oropharyngeal swab collected by mobile phlebotomists. Participants in the prospective study had the option to provide additional blood draws and questionnaires over an approximately two-month period. Prospective study blood samples were shipped either frozen or at room temperature before DNA extraction.

TCRbeta CDR3 regions were amplified from genomic DNA using the immunoSEQ Assay, a bias-controlled multiplex PCR. Per the original workflow: The number of nucleated cells in each sample was estimated from the amplification of reference gene primers within the assay. To quantify the absolute abundance of each unique TCRbeta CDR3 rearrangement, sequence reads were collapsed and filtered. For each sample, productive Simpson clonality was calculated as the square root of Simpson's diversity index across productive rearrangements. TCRdb obtained this table from immuneACCESS and retained in-frame rearrangements with V and J assigned. These tables miss some clones; where compared with another copy, unresolved V genes account for less than half of the shortfall, and the remainder is unexplained. The V and J calls and clone size come from that table; D and trimming were worked out from the DNA. The sample table holds about 300,000 clones, of which around 86% were seen once. Of the sample, around 4% falls within the top ten clones.

Recombination linked TRBV28 to TRBJ2-7; 7 central nucleotides agree with TRBD2. This TCR came from a man aged 30-40 years who had recovered from COVID-19. Material: PBMCs or T cells enriched from blood (not recorded which). The CDR3 reads as follows: CASSFYGGSYEQYF. The DNA sequence reads TGTGCCAGCAGTTTTTACGGGGGGAGCTACGAGCAGTACTTC.